This T cell receptor (beta chain) derives from a study of identical twins. Looked up from germline, CDR1 is ENHRY and CDR2 is SYGVKD. CDR3 length: 12 amino acids. V gave up 0 bases and J gave up 7 bases, with 6 bases separating them. MiXCR was run by TCRdb on the 5' RACE reads, yielding one entry per CDR3 protein. The table has some 560,000 distinct CDR3 sequences, roughly 9.9% seen once; the top ten hold 2.5% to 3.5%. Concerning this clonotype: Antigen: not known.

Notes on the study in general: The analysis was cross-sectional rather than longitudinal within donors. Beta clonotypes that were abundant in cord blood contained fewer insertions, a pattern absent from memory repertoires.

This sample also belongs to another study, concerning yellow fever vaccine responses in identical twins.

The V and J genes are TRBV10-3 and TRBJ1-2, with D unclear. Sequencing was carried out using PBMCs. This TCR derives from a woman aged 18 to 35 in good health. CDR3 protein: CAISESLSGYTF. In DNA form, the CDR3 reads TGTGCCATCAGTGAGTCGCTCTCTGGCTACACCTTC.